This TCR beta chain was retrieved from a study of regulatory T cells in long-lasting Graves disease. This clonotype was detected ten times or more. Construction of the TCR beta libraries employed iRepertoire HTBI primers in conjunction with Arm-PCR of CDR3 regions. MiXCR, run by TCRdb on the multiplex PCR reads, gives a single entry per CDR3 protein. The top ten clones hold roughly 9.7% of a sample with about 540,000 distinct CDR3 sequences, less than 15% of them seen once. The time point: newly diagnosed GD, antithyroid drugs for less than 3 months. RNA from PBMCs was the source of the TCR library. The CDR3 length is 15 residues. Germline V gene lookup returns CDR1 SQVTM and CDR2 ANQGSEA. V shed 1 base and J shed 6 bases, with 17 bases lying between them. Another study also made use of these data, one on T cells in Graves' hyperthyroidism and ophthalmopathy.

The genes are TRBV29-1 and TRBJ2-3, with D perhaps given as TRBD1 or TRBD2 (5 bases each). The sequencing used peripheral blood mononuclear cells (PBMCs), collected at new diagnosis, from a patient treated with antithyroid drugs. The clonotype comes from a man in his thirties or forties with Graves disease. The CDR3 region is CSVEGSTRGLDTQYF. CDR3 bases: TGCAGCGTTGAAGGGTCTACGAGGGGTTTGGATACGCAGTATTTT.